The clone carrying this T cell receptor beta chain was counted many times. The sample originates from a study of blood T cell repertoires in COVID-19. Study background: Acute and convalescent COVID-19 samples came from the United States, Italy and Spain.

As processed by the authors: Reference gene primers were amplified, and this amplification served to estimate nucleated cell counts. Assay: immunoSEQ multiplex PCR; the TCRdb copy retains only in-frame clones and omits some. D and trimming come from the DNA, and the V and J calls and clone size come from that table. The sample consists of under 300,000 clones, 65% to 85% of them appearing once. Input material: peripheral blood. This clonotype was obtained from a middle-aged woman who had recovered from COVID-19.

CDR3 region: CASSLLGGNTGELFF. In DNA form, the CDR3 reads TGTGCCAGCAGCTTACTCGGGGGGAACACCGGGGAGCTGTTTTTT. The rearrangement links TRBV7-3 to TRBJ2-2, with a weak D call TRBD2 (6 bases). Germline V gene data show CDR1 as SGHTA and CDR2 as FQGTGA. The CDR3 spans 15 residues. V dropped 2 bases and J dropped 1 base, with 8 bases sitting between them.